Included here is one T cell receptor beta chain sequence, with context. Extracted RNA was reverse transcribed, and the resulting cDNA served as sequencing template. The method was immunoSEQ multiplex PCR; TCRdb's version includes in-frame clones alone and lacks a portion of them. This sample has about 160,000 clones, with around three fifths found just once. Treatment described: oral pan-JAK inhibitor, 5-10 mg twice daily. This record belongs to a study of CD8+ T cells in alopecia areata. V lost 1 base, J lost 2 bases, and 4 bases stayed unmatched. From germline, CDR1 is SGHDT and CDR2 YYEEEE. This CDR3 has 15 amino acids.

The clonotype originates from a human donor with alopecia areata. The sample here was CD4+ T cells sorted from blood, taken at week 24, from a patient treated with tofacitinib. The chain uses TRBV5-6 and TRBJ2-3, with 7 positions matching TRBD2. The CDR3 protein is CASSLSGGITDTQYF. CDR3 in DNA: TGTGCCAGCAGCTTGTCCGGGGGGATCACAGATACGCAGTATTTT.